This record covers a single TCR beta chain. Its antigen is unidentified. The gene symbols are mouse symbols. The read is 1 residue too short to cover the CDR3 end, so that end is filled in from the germline J gene. Sequencing used immunoSEQ multiplex PCR; TCRdb keeps in-frame clones, though not all of them. The table lists 2,500 to 3,500 clones, around 60% of them singletons, with roughly 4.4% in the top ten. Time point indicated: mouse harvest day 7 after allogeneic transplant. The graft held 10^6 splenic CD5+ T cells and 10^7 T-cell-depleted bone marrow cells. B6 (H2b) cells into BALB/c (H2d) mice; tissues taken at day 7 or 14. Losses at the gene ends were 5 bases for V and 3 bases for J; bases not matched to a gene: 4. CDR3 length: 14 residues. CDR1 is SNHLY and CDR2 is FYNGKV in the germline V gene (reference sequence). The sample comes from a study of tissue T cells after allogeneic stem cell transplantation.

Study observations and caveats: Across patients, clones rarely overlapped, yet motif clusters were shared tissue-specifically. The patient cohort was small and clinically heterogeneous, with limited sampling depth.

The receptor comes from a female BALB/c mouse given C57BL/6 T cells with graft-versus-host disease after an allogeneic hematopoietic cell transplant. The J gene is TRBJ2-5, the V gene TRBV3, with 8 bases matching TRBD2. Sequenced material: gut tissue. The CDR3 loop reads CASSLLGEQDTQYF. The sequenced part of the CDR3 DNA is TGTGCCAGCAGCCTACTGGGGGAACAAGACACCCAGTAC.